The rows below give T cell receptor beta chains drawn from one sample of a study of blood T cell repertoires in COVID-19. Sequenced by immunoSEQ multiplex PCR; TCRdb stores in-frame clones only, minus some. The data contain about 100,000 clones, about 77% of them seen just once; the ten biggest clones take up roughly an eighth. What was sequenced was peripheral blood. The receptors were gathered from a woman aged 70 to 79 with acute or convalescent COVID-19. Both conserved end residues are part of each CDR3. The D gene is left open where the match is weak. Clone size is given for some rows only: seen once, a few or many times, or a class if the clone is expanded.

D	size	V	J	DNA	CDR3
TRBD1	NA	TRBV29-1	TRBJ2-7	TGCAGCGTTGACTCAGGGGGCAACGAGCAGTACTTC	CSVDSGGNEQYF
TRBD2	NA	TRBV27	TRBJ2-1	TGTGCCACCCGACTAGCGGGTTTATCCTACAATGAGCAGTTCTTC	CATRLAGLSYNEQFF
NA	NA	TRBV9	TRBJ1-1	TGTGCCAGCAGCCTACTACAGGGTTCGAACACTGAAGCTTTCTTT	CASSLLQGSNTEAFF
NA	NA	TRBV15	TRBJ2-1	TGTGCCACCAGCAGAGGCAGAAACAATGAGCAGTTCTTC	CATSRGRNNEQFF
TRBD2	NA	TRBV6-5	TRBJ2-1	TGTGCCAGCCACAGCGGGGGCTCCTACAATGAGCAGTTCTTC	CASHSGGSYNEQFF
TRBD1	NA	TRBV4-1	TRBJ2-5	TGCGCCAGCAGCCAACAAGACAGGGGGTACCAAGAGACCCAGTACTTC	CASSQQDRGYQETQYF
NA	NA	TRBV5-1	TRBJ2-7	TGCGCCAGCAGCAGCACAGGGTACGCCTACGAGCAGTACTTC	CASSSTGYAYEQYF
TRBD1	NA	TRBV6-5	TRBJ1-2	TGTGCCAGCAACGGACAGGGGTCTGGCTACACCTTC	CASNGQGSGYTF
NA	NA	TRBV7-3	TRBJ2-1	TGTGCCAGCAGCTTAAGAGGGACACTAGAGCAGTTCTTC	CASSLRGTLEQFF
NA	NA	TRBV6-1	TRBJ1-5	TGTGCCAGCAGTAGGGGTGTAGGGCAGCCCCAGCATTTT	CASSRGVGQPQHF
TRBD1	NA	TRBV7-2	TRBJ1-2	TGTGCCAGCAGCTTGCAGGTTAATTTGAGACAGGGAGCGGTCACCTTC	CASSLQVNLRQGAVTF
NA	NA	TRBV10-3	TRBJ1-1	TGTGCCATCAGTGAAGGAGGGGGGGAGGTTGCTTTCTTT	CAISEGGGEVAFF
NA	NA	TRBV14	TRBJ2-2	TGTGCCAGCAGCCAAGCAGTCCTTTCGAACACCGGGGAGCTGTTTTTT	CASSQAVLSNTGELFF
NA	once	TRBV5-1	TRBJ2-5	TGCGCCAGCAGCTTGTGGGCGGGCGGGCAAGAGACCCAGTACTTC	CASSLWAGGQETQYF
TRBD2	NA	TRBV7-2	TRBJ2-5	TGTGCCAGCAGCCGGACTAGCGGGGGGAGAGACCAAGAGACCCAGTACTTC	CASSRTSGGRDQETQYF
TRBD1	NA	TRBV7-7	TRBJ2-5	TGTGCCAGCAGCATGGACAGGGCGGAGACCCAGTACTTC	CASSMDRAETQYF
NA	NA	TRBV20-1	TRBJ2-4	TGCAGTGCTAGTGGCGGGGCGGACATTCAGTACTTC	CSASGGADIQYF
NA	NA	TRBV7-9	TRBJ2-6	TGTGCCAGCAGACATATCCAGGGGTATAGCTCTGGGGCCAACGTCCTGACTTTC	CASRHIQGYSSGANVLTF
NA	NA	TRBV2	TRBJ2-5	TGTGCCAGCACGCGCATACTCCAAGAGACCCAGTACTTC	CASTRILQETQYF
TRBD2	NA	TRBV5-1	TRBJ2-3	TGCGCCAGCAGCTTGGTAACTAGCGGGGATACGCAGTATTTT	CASSLVTSGDTQYF
NA	NA	TRBV12-3/TRBV12-4	TRBJ1-1	TGTGCCAGCAGAACGACACAGAACACTGAAGCTTTCTTT	CASRTTQNTEAFF
NA	few	TRBV10-3	TRBJ1-5	TGTGCCATCACCCCGGGTGGCAATCAGCCCCAGCATTTT	CAITPGGNQPQHF
NA	NA	TRBV6-5	TRBJ1-2	TGTGCCAGCAGTCGTACAGGGATCGATGGCTACACCTTC	CASSRTGIDGYTF
NA	NA	TRBV6-6	TRBJ2-1	TGTGCCAGCAGTTCCCCGGCTAGTAATGAGCAGTTCTTC	CASSSPASNEQFF
TRBD1	few	TRBV3-1/TRBV3-2	TRBJ1-1	TGTGCCAGCAGCCAAGTAGCCAGGGGGATTGAAGCTTTCTTT	CASSQVARGIEAFF
NA	NA	TRBV12-3/TRBV12-4	TRBJ1-2	TGTGCCAGCAGGCAGACAGGTACCCAGGGCTACACCTTC	CASRQTGTQGYTF
NA	once	TRBV14	TRBJ1-3	TGTGCCAGCAGCCAAGAGGCGGTCCTCTCTGGAAACACCATATATTTT	CASSQEAVLSGNTIYF
TRBD1	NA	TRBV19	TRBJ1-1	TGTGCCAGTGGGGAAAACAGGGGGCGAGCTTTCTTT	CASGENRGRAFF
NA	NA	TRBV14	TRBJ2-1	TGTGCCAGCAGCCAAGATATACTGCGTTACAATGAGCAGTTCTTC	CASSQDILRYNEQFF
NA	NA	TRBV2	TRBJ1-2	TGTGCCAGCAGTGACGAAGCTGAAACTTATGGCTACACCTTC	CASSDEAETYGYTF
NA	NA	TRBV5-4	TRBJ1-2	TGTGCCAGCAGCTTGGGTGGCCAGGCGGGCTATGGCTACACCTTC	CASSLGGQAGYGYTF
NA	NA	TRBV23-1	TRBJ1-3	TGCGCCAGCAGCCACAAGCGGCCTAACAGCTCTGGAAACACCATATATTTT	CASSHKRPNSSGNTIYF
TRBD1	NA	TRBV19	TRBJ1-5	TGTGCCAGTAGCCGTGGACAGGGTGAGGGTCAGCCCCAGCATTTT	CASSRGQGEGQPQHF
TRBD1	NA	TRBV23-1	TRBJ1-2	TGCGCCAGCCAAACCACAGGGGCCGCTAACTATGGCTACACCTTC	CASQTTGAANYGYTF
TRBD2	NA	TRBV4-2	TRBJ2-1	TGTGCCAGCAGCCAAGTGGCGGGGGGGATATTTAATGAGCAGTTCTTC	CASSQVAGGIFNEQFF
NA	few	TRBV30	TRBJ2-1	TGTGCCTACATCCGACAGTCCTCCTACAATGAGCAGTTCTTC	CAYIRQSSYNEQFF
TRBD1	NA	TRBV5-1	TRBJ1-4	TGCGCCAGCAGCCGGGACAGGCCCGAAAAACTGTTTTTT	CASSRDRPEKLFF
TRBD2	few	TRBV5-1	TRBJ2-1	TGCGCCAGCAGCTCTCGGACTAGCGGGCATTACAATGAGCAGTTCTTC	CASSSRTSGHYNEQFF
TRBD1	NA	TRBV5-1	TRBJ1-6	TGCGCCAGCAGCCGGACAGGGGACGGGCCCCTCCACTTT	CASSRTGDGPLHF
TRBD2	NA	TRBV19	TRBJ2-3	TGTGCCAGTAGTCTTGGACTAGCGGGGAGCACAGATACGCAGTATTTT	CASSLGLAGSTDTQYF
NA	NA	TRBV19	TRBJ1-1	TGTGCCAGTACCGAGCGGGATACGGTGGAGGGAGCTTTCTTT	CASTERDTVEGAFF
NA	NA	TRBV20-1	TRBJ1-5	TGCAGTGCTAGTCCAGGGAATAGCAATCAGCCCCAGCATTTT	CSASPGNSNQPQHF